The T cell receptor beta chain under discussion was sequenced for a study of OX40 agonist ivuxolimab in advanced cancers. About the research overall: Patients got intravenous ivuxolimab at 0.01 to 10 mg/kg every 2 weeks. People who had prior anti-PD-1, anti-PD-L1 or anti-CTLA-4 therapy could take part, and approximately 44% had some. Study observations and caveats: Clonal expansion among partial responders at 0.1-3.0 mg/kg ranked near the lowest.

Germline CDR1 reads SGDLS; CDR2 reads YYNGEE. This CDR3 is built from 14 residues. Trimming took 4 bases from V and 8 from J; bases not matched to a gene: 7. Profiled with immunoSEQ multiplex PCR; TCRdb holds only in-frame clones, not every one. This table has about 89,000 clones, more than 70% appearing once. About this clone: Antigen: not known.

Material: CD4+ or CD8+ T cells sorted from blood, obtained in a trial of the OX40 agonist ivuxolimab. The sequence derives from an adult with an advanced solid tumor such as melanoma, head and neck, liver or kidney cancer. The chain has TRBV9 and TRBJ2-4; the match to TRBD1 covers 9 bases. CDR3 residues: CASSPTGGMYIQYF. DNA for the CDR3: TGTGCCAGCAGCCCAACAGGGGGCATGTACATTCAGTACTTC.